The 14 T cell receptor beta chains presented below share a single source sample, sequenced in a study of OX40 agonist ivuxolimab in advanced cancers. The assay was immunoSEQ multiplex PCR, and TCRdb's table has in-frame clones only and misses some. The sample includes 40,000 or so clones, about 87% of them seen just once. The sample consisted of CD4+ or CD8+ T cells sorted from blood, taken in a trial of the OX40 agonist ivuxolimab. The receptor set was obtained from an adult with an advanced solid tumor such as melanoma, head and neck, liver or kidney cancer.

J is TRBJ1-5 and V is TRBV5-8; D call uncertain. V was clipped by 5 bases and J by 5 bases, with 11 bases between them. Germline V gene lookup returns CDR1 SGHTS and CDR2 YDEGEE. The CDR3 loop spans 13 amino acids. The CDR3 is CASSPVRDQPQHF. The CDR3 DNA follows: TGTGCCAGCAGTCCGGTTAGAGATCAGCCCCAGCATTTT.

This rearrangement joins TRBV9 to TRBJ2-4; D might be TRBD1 or TRBD2, each matching 5 bases. From germline, CDR1 is SGDLS and CDR2 YYNGEE. This CDR3 spans 12 amino acids. The germline V and J ends were trimmed by 2 bases and 6 bases, with 6 bases remaining between them. CDR3 sequence (DNA): TGTGCCAGCAGCGTTGGGGGAAACATTCAGTACTTC. As protein: CASSVGGNIQYF.

V gene TRBV4-1 combines with J gene TRBJ2-4, with 7 positions matching TRBD2. The CDR3 sequence is 17 residues long. Germline CDR1 MGHRA, CDR2 YSYEKL. J was trimmed by 0 bases and V by 7 bases; bases with no gene match: 12. Written as DNA, the CDR3 is TGCGCCAGCACCCCACTGGGGGGGTCAGAAGCCAAAAACATTCAGTACTTC. Protein: CASTPLGGSEAKNIQYF.

The chain recombines TRBV19 with TRBJ2-1; no definite D call. V lost 4 bases and J 2 bases, leaving 0 bases between the germline ends. CDR1 and CDR2 (germline): LNHDA, SQIVND (reference sequence). The CDR3 runs 11 residues. The CDR3 region is CASSTYNEQFF. The CDR3 DNA reads as TGTGCCAGTAGTACCTACAATGAGCAGTTCTTC.

This chain joins TRBV29-1 and TRBJ2-5, with D hard to call. Germline V CDR1 and CDR2: SQVTM, ANQGSEA. The CDR3 sequence is 12 residues long. Trimming took off 4 bases at V and 3 bases at J, with 9 bases between the two ends. Here the CDR3 reads CSVGGEKETQYF. DNA for the CDR3: TGCAGCGTTGGTGGAGAGAAAGAGACCCAGTACTTC. Full variable domain (remainder filled in from reference TRBV29-1 and TRBJ2-5): SAVISQKPSRDICQRGTSLTIQCQVDSQVTMMFWYRQQPGQSLTLIATANQGSEATYESGFVIDKFPISRPNLTFSTLTVSNMSPEDSSIYLCSVGGEKETQYFGPGTRLLVL.

This chain connects TRBV6-1 to TRBJ1-4, with 7 bases aligning to TRBD1. V shed 7 bases, J shed 4 bases, and the junction held 9 bases outside the gene matches. CDR3 length: 15 residues. The V gene's germline CDR1 is MNHNS and CDR2 SASEGT. The CDR3 protein is CASIRGDSNNEKLFF. CDR3 nucleotides: TGTGCCAGCATTAGGGGGGACAGCAATAATGAAAAACTGTTTTTT.

The table lists this clone with a count of one. The chain employs TRBV5-1 and TRBJ2-3; no clear D. This CDR3 has 16 amino acids. Germline-derived CDR1 and CDR2 are SGHRS and YFSETQ. Trimming took 3 bases from V and 2 from J, leaving 16 bases between them. CDR3 residues: CASSYPKSSNTDTQYF. In DNA, the CDR3 is TGCGCCAGCAGCTATCCGAAGTCTAGTAACACAGATACGCAGTATTTT. Drawing the rest from reference TRBV5-1 and TRBJ2-3, the complete variable domain is KAGVTQTPRYLIKTRGQQVTLSCSPISGHRSVSWYQQTPGQGLQFLFEYFSETQRNKGNFPGRFSGRQFSNSRSEMNVSTLELGDSALYLCASSYPKSSNTDTQYFGPGTRLTVL.

The rearrangement links TRBV12-5 to TRBJ2-3; perhaps TRBD1 as D (6 bases). Germline V CDR1 and CDR2: LGHNT, FRNRAP. The CDR3 length is 14 residues. The V end lost 1 base, the J end lost 8 bases, and 13 bases lay between the germline ends. The CDR3 DNA reads TGTGCTAGTGGTTTGGGTGTTGGGACAACTACGCAGTATTTT. Translating gives CASGLGVGTTTQYF. The variable domain in full, completed from reference TRBV12-5 and TRBJ2-3, reads DARVTQTPRHKVTEMGQEVTMRCQPILGHNTVFWYRQTMMQGLELLAYFRNRAPLDDSGMPKDRFSAEMPDATLATLKIQPSEPRDSAVYFCASGLGVGTTTQYFGPGTRLTVL.

In this sample, this clone turned up a few times. The chain combines TRBV19 with TRBJ2-3; TRBD2 matches at 8 bases. Germline CDR1 LNHDA, CDR2 SQIVND (reference sequence). The length of the CDR3 is 15 residues. V shed 7 bases, J shed 4 bases, and the junction held 10 bases outside the gene matches. CDR3 sequence: CASNPSGGRADTQYF. CDR3 DNA sequence: TGTGCCAGTAACCCGAGCGGGGGCAGGGCAGATACGCAGTATTTT.

Remarks on this clone: The junction shows a germline mismatch at one end, possibly a read error. V gene TRBV7-7 combines with J gene TRBJ2-5; TRBD1 is a possible D gene (6 bases). Looked up from germline, CDR1 is SSHAT and CDR2 is FNYEAQ (reference sequence). The CDR3 loop spans 14 amino acids. This CDR3 reads CASSLVPTGETQYF. The CDR3 DNA sequence: TGTGCTAGCAGCTTAGTCCCCACAGGGGAGACCCAGTACTTC.

The chain carries TRBV10-1 and TRBJ2-2; D unclear. The CDR3 is 13 residues long. The V end was cut by 0 bases, the J end by 6 bases, with 5 bases between. CDR1 and CDR2 (germline): WNHNN, SYGVQD (reference sequence). CDR3 amino acids: CASSESYAGELFF. In nucleotides, the CDR3 is TGCGCCAGCAGTGAGTCGTACGCCGGGGAGCTGTTTTTT.

The chain combines TRBV2 with TRBJ1-2; weak D call: TRBD1 (6 bases). CDR1 is SNHLY and CDR2 is FYNNEI in the germline V gene. Between the trimmed V and J ends, which lost 4 bases and 10 bases, there was a span of 16 bases. The CDR3 loop spans 13 amino acids. CDR3 in DNA: TGTGCCAGCAGTGTCCGGACAGACCTTGACTACACCTTC. Amino acids: CASSVRTDLDYTF.

This clone was detected a few times. Written as DNA, the CDR3 is TGTGCCAGCAGTTCCGGGGGGATCCACTACGAGCAGTACTTC. Protein product: CASSSGGIHYEQYF. The rearrangement joins TRBV28 to TRBJ2-7; the match to TRBD2 covers 7 bases. V trimming: 4 bases; J trimming: 3 bases; junction bases outside the gene matches: 6. Germline-derived CDR1 and CDR2 are MDHEN and SYDVKM. The CDR3 is 14 residues long.

The chain joins TRBV28 to TRBJ1-6; D remains unclear. The CDR3 is 18 residues long. V dropped 1 base and J dropped 0 bases, with 13 bases sitting between them. Germline CDR1 is MDHEN and CDR2 is SYDVKM. The CDR3: CASSLSVGLGSYNSPLHF. The CDR3 DNA reads TGTGCCAGCAGTTTATCCGTCGGGTTGGGCTCCTATAATTCACCCCTCCACTTT.